These 7 T cell receptor beta chains came from one sample sequenced in a study of shared clonotypes between healthy human individuals. Sequenced by immunoSEQ multiplex PCR; TCRdb stores in-frame clones only, minus some. The sample has hundreds of thousands of clones, approximately 90% seen once; the top ten hold more than 20%. Naive CD8 cells lacked CD45RO, underwent positive selection for CCR7 and left out terminally differentiated effector memory CD45RA+ cells. Source material: naive CD8+ T cells sorted from blood. These receptors came from a man younger than 45 in good health.

The chain links TRBV7-9 to TRBJ2-2; TRBD1 matches 8 bases. Germline V gene lookup returns CDR1 SEHNR and CDR2 FQNEAQ (reference sequence). This CDR3 comprises 15 residues. V was clipped by 5 bases and J by 0 bases; unmatched bases: 2. For the CDR3, the DNA is TGTGCCAGCAGCCCGGACAGGGCGAACACCGGGGAGCTGTTTTTT. Residues: CASSPDRANTGELFF.

The V gene is TRBV14, the J gene TRBJ2-2, with D maybe TRBD2 (5 bases). Trimming left V 0 bases short and J 4 bases short, with 9 bases between. This CDR3 is built from 15 residues. Per germline, CDR1 SGHDN and CDR2 FVKESK. CDR3 bases: TGTGCCAGCAGCCAAGAACTGACTACCACCGGGGAGCTGTTTTTT. This sequence encodes CASSQELTTTGELFF.

The CDR3 DNA reads TGTGCCAGCAGCGTAGGCCTCACAGATACGCAGTATTTT. It yields the protein CASSVGLTDTQYF. The rearrangement uses TRBV9 and TRBJ2-3; D call uncertain. CDR3 length equals 13 residues. Germline values: CDR1 SGDLS, CDR2 YYNGEE. V was cut by 0 bases and J by 2 bases, with 4 bases left in between.

The rearrangement joins TRBV14 to TRBJ2-1, with 7 bases lining up with TRBD1. Germline trimming cut 1 base from V and 8 bases from J; bases unmatched to any gene: 8. The CDR3 loop spans 15 amino acids. Germline V lookup: CDR1 SGHDN, CDR2 FVKESK. The chain's CDR3 is CASSQGRGLIDEQFF. The CDR3 DNA follows: TGTGCCAGCAGCCAAGGAAGGGGGCTTATTGATGAGCAGTTCTTC.

The chain links TRBV29-1 to TRBJ2-1; D ambiguous. Between the trimmed V and J ends, which lost 0 bases and 2 bases, there was a span of 8 bases. The CDR3 loop spans 14 amino acids. CDR1 SQVTM and CDR2 ANQGSEA come from the germline V gene. As DNA, the CDR3 is TGCAGCGTTGAAGATAAGTCTCCCTACAATGAGCAGTTCTTC. Protein sequence: CSVEDKSPYNEQFF.

The chain uses TRBV7-2 and TRBJ2-1; 12 positions match TRBD2. CDR1 is SGHTA, CDR2 FQGNSA, per germline. Trimming removed 5 bases from V and 5 bases from J; junction bases left unmatched: 7. The CDR3 runs to 16 residues. This CDR3 reads CASSPGLAGTNNEQFF. The CDR3 bases are TGTGCCAGCAGCCCCGGACTAGCGGGAACCAACAATGAGCAGTTCTTC. The full variable domain, in which reference TRBV7-2 and TRBJ2-1 provide the parts outside the CDR3, is GAGVSQSPSNKVTEKGKDVELRCDPISGHTALYWYRQSLGQGLEFLIYFQGNSAPDKSGLPSDRFSAERTGGSVSTLTIQRTQQEDSAVYLCASSPGLAGTNNEQFFGPGTRLTVL.

This chain joins TRBV19 and TRBJ2-1; 11 bases fit TRBD2. Trimming removed 1 base from V and 4 bases from J; junction bases left unmatched: 9. In germline, CDR1 is LNHDA, CDR2 SQIVND (reference sequence). The CDR3 spans 18 residues. CDR3 amino acids: CASSIGGSGRGGYNEQFF. The DNA for the CDR3 is TGTGCCAGTAGTATAGGAGGTAGCGGGAGGGGGGGATACAATGAGCAGTTCTTC. The complete variable domain, with remaining parts taken from reference TRBV19 and TRBJ2-1, reads DGGITQSPKYLFRKEGQNVTLSCEQNLNHDAMYWYRQDPGQGLRLIYYSQIVNDFQKGDIAEGYSVSREKKESFPLTVTSAQKNPTAFYLCASSIGGSGRGGYNEQFFGPGTRLTVL.